This T cell receptor (beta chain) was identified during a study of graft-versus-host responses after intestinal transplantation. Turning to the study itself: Transplant recipients had multivisceral, liver-intestinal, or isolated intestinal grafts. Recipients across the board were started on anti-thymocyte globulin induction, then kept on tacrolimus and steroids for two to three years.

Germline CDR1 reads SEHNR; CDR2 reads FQNEAQ (reference sequence). Trimming removed 2 bases from V and 9 bases from J; junction bases left unmatched: 4. The CDR3 is 12 amino acids. The table came from immunoSEQ multiplex PCR; TCRdb's copy has only in-frame clones and leaves some out. The sample has roughly 96,000 clones; more than 85% are singletons. As for this clone: Its antigen is unknown.

Sequenced here: unstimulated CD8+ T cells sorted from spleen or lymph node cells, sampled before intestinal transplant. The rearrangement links TRBV7-9 to TRBJ2-7; TRBD2 aligns across 7 bases. The clonotype originates from a human donor who received an intestinal transplant. The DNA of the CDR3 is TGTGCCAGCAGCTTAAGGGGAGGGGCGCAGTACTTC. Protein sequence: CASSLRGGAQYF.